Listed below are T cell receptor beta chains from one sample, sequenced in a study of cytomegalovirus exposure and HLA in healthy donors. The method was immunoSEQ multiplex PCR; TCRdb's version includes in-frame clones alone and lacks a portion of them. Here the sample spans about 88,000 clones, about 90% being singletons. Material: PBMCs. The source is a man between 18 and 29 years old in good health and CMV-seronegative. The CDR3 runs from the conserved cysteine through the conserved F or W. A D gene is named only where the DNA matches it firmly.

NA TRBJ1-5 TRBV6-1 TGTGCCAGCAGTGGAGTGGTAGCAGTCGGGTTCAGTAGTCAGCCCCAGCATTTT CASSGVVAVGFSSQPQHF
TRBD2 TRBJ2-3 TRBV5-1 TGCGCCAGCAGCAGCCGACTAGCGATTAGCACAGATACGCAGTATTTT CASSSRLAISTDTQYF
TRBD1 TRBJ1-1 TRBV4-1 TGCGCCAGCAGCCCCCTCCCCACACAGGGGGCGAACACTGAAGCTTTCTTT CASSPLPTQGANTEAFF
NA TRBJ1-1 TRBV18 TGTGCCAGCTCACCACCCGGGACAATGAACACTGAAGCTTTCTTT CASSPPGTMNTEAFF
NA TRBJ1-4 TRBV4-1 TGCGCCAGCAGCCAAGAACCTCGACGGAACAGGGATGAAAAACTGTTTTTT CASSQEPRRNRDEKLFF
TRBD2 TRBJ2-1 TRBV2 TGTGCCAGCAGTGAGGTTAGCGGGACGGGGGGTGAGCAGTTCTTC CASSEVSGTGGEQFF
NA TRBJ1-2 TRBV19 TGTGCCAGTAGTATTTCTTTTTCCAGGGGCCACAAATCATATGGCTACACCTTC CASSISFSRGHKSYGYTF
NA TRBJ1-2 TRBV5-1 TGCGCCAGCAGCTTGGCCCCCGACAGAAAGTATGGCTACACCTTC CASSLAPDRKYGYTF
TRBD1 TRBJ2-5 TRBV29-1 TGCAGCGCGACAGGGCCCGCCCAAGAGACCCAGTACTTC CSATGPAQETQYF
NA TRBJ2-1 TRBV27 TGTGCCAGCAGTTTGGCGCAGGGATCGGATGAGCAGTTCTTC CASSLAQGSDEQFF
NA TRBJ1-5 TRBV10-1 TGCGCCAGCAGTCATCTAAGGGGACACCTAGGGAATCAGCCCCAGCATTTT CASSHLRGHLGNQPQHF
NA TRBJ2-7 TRBV7-2 TGTGCCAGCACCCCTAAAGGACTCTCCTACGAGCAGTACTTC CASTPKGLSYEQYF
TRBD2 TRBJ2-5 TRBV19 TGTGCCAGTACCCCCAGCGGGAACTCCCTTTCCCAGTACTTC CASTPSGNSLSQYF
NA TRBJ2-1 TRBV18 TGTGCCAGCTCACCACCGAATTCAGTTCACGGGGGCAATGAGCAGTTCTTC CASSPPNSVHGGNEQFF
NA TRBJ2-4 TRBV5-6 TGTGCCAGCACCAGAGGATATGGATTTGAAGCCAAAAACATTCAGTACTTC CASTRGYGFEAKNIQYF
NA TRBJ2-5 TRBV11-2 TGTGCCAGCAGCCCATTCCTCGGGTACCAAGAGACCCAGTACTTC CASSPFLGYQETQYF
NA TRBJ2-1 TRBV12-5 TGTGCTAGTGGTTTGAAGCAGGGGACTGAGCAGTTCTTC CASGLKQGTEQFF
TRBD2 TRBJ2-4 TRBV11-1 TGTGCCAGCAGCCCGCGGACTAGCGGGAGCGAAAAAAATATTCAGTACTTC CASSPRTSGSEKNIQYF